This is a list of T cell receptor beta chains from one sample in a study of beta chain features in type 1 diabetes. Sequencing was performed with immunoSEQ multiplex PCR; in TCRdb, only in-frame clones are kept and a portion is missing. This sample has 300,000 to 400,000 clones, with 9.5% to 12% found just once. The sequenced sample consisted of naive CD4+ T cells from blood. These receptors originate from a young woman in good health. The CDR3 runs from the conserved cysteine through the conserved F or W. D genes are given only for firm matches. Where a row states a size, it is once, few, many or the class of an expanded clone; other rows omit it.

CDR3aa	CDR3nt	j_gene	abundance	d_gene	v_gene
CASSPRALGDGTEAFF	TGTGCCAGCTCACCACGTGCCTTGGGAGATGGCACTGAAGCTTTCTTT	TRBJ1-1	NA	NA	TRBV18
CAWSPYGTPNTEAFF	TGTGCCTGGAGTCCGTACGGGACACCGAACACTGAAGCTTTCTTT	TRBJ1-1	NA	NA	TRBV30
CASSLGLAGVDTDTQYF	TGTGCCAGCAGCTTGGGACTAGCGGGAGTAGACACAGATACGCAGTATTTT	TRBJ2-3	NA	TRBD2	TRBV7-8
CASSPQGGGEQYF	TGTGCCAGCTCACCACAGGGAGGTGGCGAGCAGTACTTC	TRBJ2-7	NA	NA	TRBV18
CASSDRGRDGYTF	TGTGCCAGCAGTGACAGGGGTAGAGATGGCTACACCTTC	TRBJ1-2	NA	NA	TRBV6-1
CASSPPSGGGNQPQHF	TGTGCCAGCAGCCCCCCCTCGGGAGGAGGCAATCAGCCCCAGCATTTT	TRBJ1-5	NA	NA	TRBV28
CSVPGQGNTEAFF	TGCAGCGTGCCGGGACAGGGGAACACTGAAGCTTTCTTT	TRBJ1-1	NA	TRBD1	TRBV29-1
CASLTVGTGGYEQYF	TGTGCCAGCCTAACAGTCGGGACAGGGGGCTACGAGCAGTACTTC	TRBJ2-7	NA	TRBD1	TRBV28
CAWGDSRETQYF	TGTGCCTGGGGGGACAGTAGAGAGACCCAGTACTTC	TRBJ2-5	NA	TRBD1	TRBV30
CASSLRGGSGANVLTF	TGTGCCAGCAGCTTACGGGGAGGGTCTGGGGCCAACGTCCTGACTTTC	TRBJ2-6	NA	TRBD2	TRBV7-3
CASSGDRQVPEAFF	TGTGCCAGCAGTGGGGACAGGCAAGTACCAGAAGCTTTCTTT	TRBJ1-1	few	TRBD1	TRBV6-6
CASSSLLAAATEAFF	TGTGCCAGCAGCTCACTCCTTGCGGCCGCCACTGAAGCTTTCTTT	TRBJ1-1	NA	NA	TRBV28
CASSYGQGAFEQYF	TGTGCCAGCAGCTATGGACAGGGGGCGTTCGAGCAGTACTTC	TRBJ2-7	few	TRBD1	TRBV7-9
CASSLLAGAQDTQYF	TGCGCCAGCAGCCTACTAGCGGGAGCCCAAGATACGCAGTATTTT	TRBJ2-3	NA	TRBD2	TRBV5-1
CASSFVLTGDYNEQFF	TGTGCCAGCAGCTTTGTCCTGACAGGGGACTACAATGAGCAGTTCTTC	TRBJ2-1	NA	TRBD1	TRBV7-9
CAISESKTGVGQETQYF	TGTGCCATCAGTGAGTCGAAAACGGGAGTCGGGCAAGAGACCCAGTACTTC	TRBJ2-5	NA	NA	TRBV10-3
CASSTGTTHYEQYF	TGTGCCAGCAGCACCGGGACAACTCACTACGAGCAGTACTTC	TRBJ2-7	few	NA	TRBV7-9
CASSPTGTVQETQYF	TGTGCCAGCAGCCCTACCGGGACAGTACAAGAGACCCAGTACTTC	TRBJ2-5	NA	TRBD1	TRBV9